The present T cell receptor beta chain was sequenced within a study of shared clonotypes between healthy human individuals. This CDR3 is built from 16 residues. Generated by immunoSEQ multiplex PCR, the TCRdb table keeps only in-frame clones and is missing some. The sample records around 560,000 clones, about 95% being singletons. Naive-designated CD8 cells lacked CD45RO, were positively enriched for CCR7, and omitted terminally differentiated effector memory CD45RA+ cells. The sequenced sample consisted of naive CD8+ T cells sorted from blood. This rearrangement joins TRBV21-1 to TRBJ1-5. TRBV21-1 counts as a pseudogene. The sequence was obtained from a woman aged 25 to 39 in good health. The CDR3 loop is CASSKARGGSNQPQHF. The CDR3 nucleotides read TGTGCCAGCAGCAAAGCCAGGGGGGGTAGCAATCAGCCCCAGCATTTT.